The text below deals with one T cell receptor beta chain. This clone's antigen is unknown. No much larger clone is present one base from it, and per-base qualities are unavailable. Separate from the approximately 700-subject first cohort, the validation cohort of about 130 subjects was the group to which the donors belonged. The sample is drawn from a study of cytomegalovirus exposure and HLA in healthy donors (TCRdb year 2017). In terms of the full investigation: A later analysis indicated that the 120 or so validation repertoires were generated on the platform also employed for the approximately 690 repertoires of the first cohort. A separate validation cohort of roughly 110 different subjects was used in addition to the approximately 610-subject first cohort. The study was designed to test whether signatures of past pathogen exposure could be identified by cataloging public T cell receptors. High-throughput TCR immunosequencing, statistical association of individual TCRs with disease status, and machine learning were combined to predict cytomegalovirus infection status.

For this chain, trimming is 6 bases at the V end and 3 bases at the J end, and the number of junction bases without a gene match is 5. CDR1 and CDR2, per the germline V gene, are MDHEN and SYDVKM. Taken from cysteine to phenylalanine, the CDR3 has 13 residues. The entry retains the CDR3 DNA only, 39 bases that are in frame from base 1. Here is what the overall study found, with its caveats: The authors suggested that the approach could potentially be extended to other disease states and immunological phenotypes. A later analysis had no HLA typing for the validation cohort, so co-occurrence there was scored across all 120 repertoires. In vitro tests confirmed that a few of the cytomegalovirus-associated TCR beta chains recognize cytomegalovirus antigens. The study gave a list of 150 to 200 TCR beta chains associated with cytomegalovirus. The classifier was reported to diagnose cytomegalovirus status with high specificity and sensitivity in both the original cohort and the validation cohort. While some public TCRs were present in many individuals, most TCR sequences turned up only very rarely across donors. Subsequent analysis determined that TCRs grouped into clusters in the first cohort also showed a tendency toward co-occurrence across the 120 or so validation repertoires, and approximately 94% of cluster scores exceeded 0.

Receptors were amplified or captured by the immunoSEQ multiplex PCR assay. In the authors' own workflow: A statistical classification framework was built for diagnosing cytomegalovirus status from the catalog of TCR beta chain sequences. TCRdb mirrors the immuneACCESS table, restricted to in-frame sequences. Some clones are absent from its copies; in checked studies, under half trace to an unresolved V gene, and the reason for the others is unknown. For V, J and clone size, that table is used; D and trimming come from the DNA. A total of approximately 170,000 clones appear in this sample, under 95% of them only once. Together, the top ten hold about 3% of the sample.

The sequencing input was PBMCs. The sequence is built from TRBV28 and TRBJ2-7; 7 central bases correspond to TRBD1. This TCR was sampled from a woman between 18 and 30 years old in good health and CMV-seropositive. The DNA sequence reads TGTGCCAGCAGCCGGGACAGATTCTACGAGCAGTACTTC. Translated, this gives CASSRDRFYEQYF. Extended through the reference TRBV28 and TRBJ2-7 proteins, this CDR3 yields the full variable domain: DVKVTQSSRYLVKRTGEKVFLECVQDMDHENMFWYRQDPGLGLRLIYFSYDVKMKEKGDIPEGYSVSREKKERFSLILESASTNQTSMYLCASSRDRFYEQYFGPGTRLTVT.